The 24 T cell receptor beta chains presented below share a single source sample, sequenced in a study of OX40 agonist ivuxolimab in advanced cancers. Assay: immunoSEQ multiplex PCR; the TCRdb copy retains only in-frame clones and omits some. The sample contains some 97,000 clones, 90% of which appear only once. The input for sequencing was CD4+ or CD8+ T cells sorted from blood, taken in a trial of the OX40 agonist ivuxolimab. The receptors shown here come from an adult with an advanced solid tumor such as melanoma, head and neck, liver or kidney cancer.

The V gene is TRBV9, the J gene TRBJ2-2, with 10 bases aligning to TRBD2. The V segment lost 4 bases and the J segment 3 bases; nucleotides outside the gene matches: 9. The CDR3 consists of 17 residues. In germline, CDR1 is SGDLS, CDR2 YYNGEE. As DNA, the CDR3 is TGTGCCAGCAGCATCCCTAGCGGGAGAGCGGACACCGGGGAGCTGTTTTTT. It specifies CASSIPSGRADTGELFF.

This clone appeared a single time. The chain links TRBV2 to TRBJ2-5; D possibly corresponds to TRBD1 (6 bases). The length of the CDR3 is 16 residues. The V gene lost 1 base and the J gene lost 5 bases, with 17 bases spanning the gap. The germline V gene encodes CDR1 SNHLY and CDR2 FYNNEI. CDR3 in amino acids: CASSEGNQGGFETQYF. Written as DNA, the CDR3 is TGTGCCAGCAGTGAAGGAAATCAAGGGGGTTTTGAGACCCAGTACTTC.

This chain joins TRBV7-9 and TRBJ2-7; D is uncertain. The length of the CDR3 is 11 residues. The ends were cut back, 5 bases at V and 2 bases at J, with 4 bases in the middle. Germline lookup yields CDR1 SEHNR and CDR2 FQNEAQ (reference sequence). CDR3 sequence: CASSRAYEQYF. CDR3 coding DNA: TGTGCCAGCAGCCGCGCCTACGAGCAGTACTTC. Full variable domain (missing parts from reference TRBV7-9 and TRBJ2-7): DTGVSQNPRHKITKRGQNVTFRCDPISEHNRLYWYRQTLGQGPEFLTYFQNEAQLEKSRLLSDRFSAERPKGSFSTLEIQRTEQGDSAMYLCASSRAYEQYFGPGTRLTVT.

The rearrangement links TRBV7-2 to TRBJ2-2, with D unclear. V dropped 1 base and J dropped 2 bases, with 5 bases sitting between them. The CDR3 totals 14 residues. Germline V gene sequence: CDR1 SGHTA, CDR2 FQGNSA. The CDR3 coding sequence is TGTGCCAGCAGCTTAGTGCTTAACACCGGGGAGCTGTTTTTT. Translated: CASSLVLNTGELFF.

This chain links TRBV28 with TRBJ1-2, with a possible D match to TRBD1 (6 bases). In germline, CDR1 is MDHEN, CDR2 SYDVKM. This CDR3 contains 15 residues. V was pared by 6 bases and J by 0 bases, with 14 bases between. The CDR3 DNA reads as TGTGCCAGCAGCCCCGGACAGCGCGCTAACTATGGCTACACCTTC. It codes for CASSPGQRANYGYTF.

The rearrangement links TRBV2 to TRBJ2-6; 9 bases match TRBD1. Germline lookup yields CDR1 SNHLY and CDR2 FYNNEI. The V and J ends lost 6 bases and 0 bases, in that order; junction bases with no gene match: 6. The CDR3 is made up of 17 amino acids. CDR3 loop: CASRSGTGTSGANVLTF. The CDR3 nucleotides are TGTGCCAGCAGGTCCGGGACAGGGACCTCTGGGGCCAACGTCCTGACTTTC.

This chain links TRBV7-9 with TRBJ1-3; D ambiguous. CDR3 size: 15 residues. Trimming stripped 5 bases from V and 0 bases from J, with 11 bases between. Germline V lookup: CDR1 SEHNR, CDR2 FQNEAQ (reference sequence). The CDR3 coding sequence is TGTGCCAGCAGCCCCGGGTCGTTCTCTGGAAACACCATATATTTT. It specifies CASSPGSFSGNTIYF.

This rearrangement joins TRBV19 to TRBJ2-5; D gene uncertain. Looked up from germline, CDR1 is LNHDA and CDR2 is SQIVND (reference sequence). Deletions cut 5 bases from V and 4 bases from J, with 14 bases between. The CDR3 is made up of 14 amino acids. CDR3 amino acids: CASSETPNRETQYF. Written as DNA, the CDR3 is TGTGCCAGTAGTGAGACCCCGAATCGAGAGACCCAGTACTTC.

This chain joins TRBV5-6 and TRBJ2-5; TRBD2 is a possible D gene (6 bases). Germline CDR1 reads SGHDT; CDR2 reads YYEEEE. V was cut by 2 bases and J by 4 bases, with 12 bases left in between. CDR3 size: 14 residues. The CDR3 reads CASSLKQEGETQYF. CDR3 DNA sequence: TGTGCCAGCAGCTTAAAACAGGAGGGAGAGACCCAGTACTTC.

The rearrangement joins TRBV5-1 to TRBJ2-5, with D maybe TRBD1 (6 bases). CDR1 and CDR2 (germline): SGHRS, YFSETQ. CDR3 size: 15 residues. The germline V and J ends were trimmed by 0 bases and 1 base, with 10 bases remaining between them. CDR3: CASSLARTAQETQYF. CDR3 DNA: TGCGCCAGCAGCTTGGCCAGGACAGCCCAAGAGACCCAGTACTTC.

The gene calls are TRBV5-1 and TRBJ1-6, with unresolved D. The germline V and J ends were trimmed by 0 bases and 6 bases, with 10 bases remaining between them. Germline loops: CDR1 SGHRS, CDR2 YFSETQ. The CDR3 sequence is 15 residues long. Here the CDR3 DNA reads TGCGCCAGCAGCTTGGAGACTCTAATTAATTCACCCCTCCACTTT. Amino acids: CASSLETLINSPLHF.

The chain joins TRBV27 to TRBJ2-7, with TRBD1 matching 7 bases. Losses at the gene ends were 5 bases for V and 0 bases for J; bases not matched to a gene: 4. This CDR3 is 14 amino acids long. Germline V gene data show CDR1 as MNHEY and CDR2 as SMNVEV (reference sequence). CDR3 loop: CASSIRQGSYEQYF. The CDR3 DNA is TGTGCCAGCAGTATTCGACAGGGCTCCTACGAGCAGTACTTC.

V is TRBV18 and J is TRBJ1-5; D is perhaps TRBD1 (5 bases). The germline V gene has CDR1 KGHSH and CDR2 LQKENI. V lost 1 base, J lost 6 bases, and 10 bases lay in between. CDR3 length equals 14 residues. This CDR3 reads CASSPLSGFQPQHF. Written as DNA, the CDR3 is TGTGCCAGCTCACCACTTTCAGGGTTTCAGCCCCAGCATTTT.

The V gene is TRBV29-1, the J gene TRBJ2-1; possibly TRBD2 for D (6 bases). Germline CDR1 and CDR2: SQVTM and ANQGSEA. V dropped 3 bases and J dropped 5 bases, with 14 bases sitting between them. This CDR3 contains 14 residues. Here the CDR3 DNA reads TGCAGCGTTGAGGGGGACTTCGGTCACAATGAGCAGTTCTTC. Its protein is CSVEGDFGHNEQFF.

The chain joins TRBV5-1 to TRBJ2-7; TRBD1 agrees at 8 bases. The CDR3 is made up of 16 amino acids. The junction had 12 bases not matched to a gene; V was cut back by 4 bases and J by 3 bases. From germline, CDR1 is SGHRS and CDR2 YFSETQ. CDR3 residues: CASSPDGQGPLYEQYF. For the CDR3, the DNA is TGCGCCAGCAGCCCGGATGGACAGGGCCCCCTCTACGAGCAGTACTTC.

This chain joins TRBV30 and TRBJ2-5; TRBD1 matches 7 bases. The J segment lost 2 bases and the V segment lost 2 bases, leaving 11 bases of the junction unmatched. This CDR3 has 16 residues. Germline-derived CDR1 and CDR2 are GTSNPN and SVGIG (reference sequence). CDR3 sequence (DNA): TGTGCCTGGAGTCCTCTTCCAGGGACAGAACAAGAGACCCAGTACTTC. Protein product: CAWSPLPGTEQETQYF. Using reference TRBV30 and TRBJ2-5 for the parts outside the CDR3, the full variable domain is SQTIHQWPATLVQPVGSPLSLECTVEGTSNPNLYWYRQAAGRGLQLLFYSVGIGQISSEVPQNLSASRPQDRQFILSSKKLLLSDSGFYLCAWSPLPGTEQETQYFGPGTRLLVL.

The J gene is TRBJ1-4, the V gene TRBV6-1, with TRBD1 as a possible D gene (6 bases). CDR3 length equals 15 residues. Germline V gene sequence: CDR1 MNHNS, CDR2 SASEGT. Trimming stripped 1 base from V and 8 bases from J, with 14 bases between. The CDR3 protein is CASSEVGDKREKLFF. CDR3 bases: TGTGCCAGCAGTGAAGTAGGGGACAAACGGGAAAAACTGTTTTTT.

The V and J genes are TRBV6-5 and TRBJ2-1, with TRBD2 matching 9 bases. The CDR3 sequence is 13 residues long. Looked up from germline, CDR1 is MNHEY and CDR2 is SVGAGI. The J segment lost 7 bases and the V segment lost 7 bases, leaving 5 bases of the junction unmatched. CDR3 sequence (DNA): TGTGCCAGCATGGGAGCGGGAGGTAATGAGCAGTTCTTC. Translated, it gives CASMGAGGNEQFF.

The gene calls are TRBV28 and TRBJ2-3; 16 bases match TRBD2. The CDR3 runs 18 residues. With V trimmed by 6 bases and J by 4 bases, 10 bases remained unmatched. Germline assignment: CDR1 MDHEN and CDR2 SYDVKM. The CDR3 reads CASRSGTSGRAVADTQYF. CDR3 nucleotide sequence: TGTGCCAGCAGATCTGGGACTAGCGGGAGGGCCGTTGCAGATACGCAGTATTTT.

This clone came up once. V and J are TRBV27 and TRBJ2-1; 14 bases map to TRBD2. V trimming: 10 bases; J trimming: 5 bases; junction bases outside the gene matches: 7. The CDR3 loop spans 15 amino acids. Germline V gene lookup returns CDR1 MNHEY and CDR2 SMNVEV (reference sequence). The CDR3 sequence: CATQRLAGGHNEQFF. The CDR3 DNA sequence: TGTGCCACCCAGAGACTAGCGGGAGGGCACAATGAGCAGTTCTTC.

The rearrangement uses TRBV4-2 and TRBJ2-1, with 9 positions matching TRBD1. In germline, CDR1 is LGHNA, CDR2 YNFKEQ. This CDR3 has 16 amino acids. V gave up 3 bases and J gave up 2 bases; unmatched junction bases: 5. Here the CDR3 DNA reads TGTGCCAGCAGCCATCACGGACAGGGGACCTACAATGAGCAGTTCTTC. This sequence encodes CASSHHGQGTYNEQFF.

The chain combines TRBV5-6 with TRBJ2-3, with D possibly being TRBD2 (5 bases). The germline CDR1 and CDR2 sequences are SGHDT and YYEEEE. The CDR3 extends over 15 amino acids. V dropped 2 bases and J dropped 2 bases, with 12 bases sitting between them. DNA of the CDR3: TGTGCCAGCAGCTTCATGGGAGTATCCACAGATACGCAGTATTTT. The encoded protein is CASSFMGVSTDTQYF.

The rearrangement joins TRBV28 to TRBJ2-7, with 13 bases lining up with TRBD2. V shed 5 bases and J 3 bases; nucleotides not matched to a gene: 1. The CDR3 consists of 14 residues. In germline, CDR1 is MDHEN, CDR2 SYDVKM. CDR3 sequence reads: CASSRLAGGYEQYF. CDR3 in DNA: TGTGCCAGCAGTCGACTAGCGGGAGGCTACGAGCAGTACTTC.

The gene calls are TRBV30 and TRBJ2-2; D uncertain. V shed 1 base and J shed 7 bases, with 7 bases lying between them. The CDR3 runs 12 residues. Germline V gene lookup returns CDR1 GTSNPN and CDR2 SVGIG (reference sequence). The CDR3 region is CAWSAPHGELFF. The DNA of the CDR3 is TGTGCCTGGAGTGCTCCTCACGGGGAGCTGTTTTTT.